This T cell receptor beta chain was profiled in a study of CD8+ T cells in alopecia areata. Treatment given: oral pan-JAK inhibitor, 5-10 mg twice daily. The CDR3 is 18 amino acids. Trimming removed 4 bases from V and 0 bases from J, with 16 bases in between. The germline V gene encodes CDR1 SGHVS and CDR2 FQNEAQ. Extraction and reverse transcription of RNA yielded cDNA as the sequencing template. The data were produced by immunoSEQ multiplex PCR, yet TCRdb's version contains in-frame clones alone and is incomplete. In the table there are roughly 200,000 clones, roughly 50% of which are singletons. The chain has TRBV7-8 and TRBJ2-6; D tentatively fits TRBD1 or TRBD2 (5 bases each). Sequencing used CD8+ T cells sorted from blood, obtained at week 24, from a patient treated with tofacitinib. The TCR sequence derives from a human donor with alopecia areata. CDR3 sequence: CASSSVGTTRSGANVLTF. The CDR3 DNA follows: TGTGCCAGCAGCTCCGTCGGGACCACGCGCTCTGGGGCCAACGTCCTGACTTTC.